A selection of T cell receptor beta chains follows, all from one sample in a study of blood T cell repertoires in COVID-19. Libraries were prepared by immunoSEQ multiplex PCR; TCRdb keeps only in-frame clonotypes and omits some of them. The sample has 140,000 or so clones, around nine tenths seen once. Sequencing was performed on peripheral blood. These receptors all stem from a woman between 45 and 60 years old with acute or convalescent COVID-19. CDR3s include the opening cysteine and the closing phenylalanine or tryptophan. Fields, in order: CDR3 DNA, CDR3 protein, V gene, J gene, D gene, clone size. The D gene is left open where the match is weak. The size entry is marked missing in some rows and otherwise reads once, few, many or a size class.

TGCAGCGTGACCGGGACAGGGTACTATGGCTACACCTTC,CSVTGTGYYGYTF,TRBV29-1,TRBJ1-2,TRBD1,.
TGCAGTGCTAGACCAGGGGCTCAGCAGTACTTC,CSARPGAQQYF,TRBV20-1,TRBJ2-7,.,once
TGTGCCAGCAGCTTAGGTGGAGGGGGCGCTTTTGAGACCCAGTACTTC,CASSLGGGGAFETQYF,TRBV7-2,TRBJ2-5,.,.
TGTGCCAGCAGCTTGGGGAGGGGAAATCAGCCCCAGCATTTT,CASSLGRGNQPQHF,TRBV5-4,TRBJ1-5,.,.
TGTGCCAGCAGTTCTAGGCCAGATACGCAGTATTTT,CASSSRPDTQYF,TRBV6-5,TRBJ2-3,.,.
TGTGCCAGCACATTGCTCGAGAATGAAAAACTGTTTTTT,CASTLLENEKLFF,TRBV2,TRBJ1-4,.,.
TGTGCCACCAGGGGACAGGGAGACTATGGCTACACCTTC,CATRGQGDYGYTF,TRBV19,TRBJ1-2,TRBD1,.
TGTGCCAGCAGCCCTAGGACAGCCCATAATGAAAAACTGTTTTTT,CASSPRTAHNEKLFF,TRBV27,TRBJ1-4,.,.
TGTGCCAGCAGTTTATCCATTGCTAATACGCAGTATTTT,CASSLSIANTQYF,TRBV27,TRBJ2-3,.,.
TGTGCCAGCAGCCCCCCTCTACCCAACACCATATATTTT,CASSPPLPNTIYF,TRBV9,TRBJ1-3,.,.
TGTGCCAGCAGCTGGGACAGGTCCCACGAGCAGTACTTC,CASSWDRSHEQYF,TRBV5-4,TRBJ2-7,TRBD1,few
TGTGCCAGTAGTACCTACAGGGGAGGTTCACCCCTCCACTTT,CASSTYRGGSPLHF,TRBV19,TRBJ1-6,TRBD1,.
TGTGCCAGCAGATTAGCGGGGAACCAAGAGACCCAGTACTTC,CASRLAGNQETQYF,TRBV27,TRBJ2-5,TRBD2,.
TGTGCCAGCAGGACCGCGGTATACGAAAAACTGTTTTTT,CASRTAVYEKLFF,TRBV2,TRBJ1-4,.,.
TGTGCTAGTGGCATGGGGACAGGCAATTCACCCCTCCACTTT,CASGMGTGNSPLHF,TRBV12-5,TRBJ1-6,TRBD1,.
TGCGCCAGCAGCTTGGGGGCAGGCAATCAGCCCCAGCATTTT,CASSLGAGNQPQHF,TRBV5-1,TRBJ1-5,.,few
TGTGCCAGTAGTATTCAGTATAATTCACCCCTCCACTTT,CASSIQYNSPLHF,TRBV19,TRBJ1-6,.,.
TGTGCCAGCAGCCCAACTAGCGACTCCTACAATGAGCAGTTCTTC,CASSPTSDSYNEQFF,TRBV5-4,TRBJ2-1,TRBD2,.